The 24 T cell receptor beta chains below were found in one sample sequenced in a study of blood T cell repertoires in COVID-19. Generated by immunoSEQ multiplex PCR, the TCRdb table keeps only in-frame clones and is missing some. This sample has approximately 200,000 clones; 85% occur once, and the top ten carry roughly 20%. The sequenced sample consisted of PBMCs or T cells enriched from blood (not recorded which). The receptors here all came from a man aged 40-50 years who had recovered from COVID-19.

This chain connects TRBV4-1 to TRBJ1-5, with a possible D match to TRBD1 (6 bases). Trimming left V 0 bases short and J 3 bases short, with 15 bases between. Germline CDR1 is MGHRA and CDR2 is YSYEKL. The length of the CDR3 is 17 residues. Written as DNA, the CDR3 is TGCGCCAGCAGCCAAGACTGGGGGGGCGCCAACAATCAGCCCCAGCATTTT. This sequence encodes CASSQDWGGANNQPQHF.

This clone was observed a handful of times. V and J are TRBV7-9 and TRBJ2-2; TRBD2 matches 12 bases. Germline loops: CDR1 SEHNR, CDR2 FQNEAQ (reference sequence). V lost 5 bases, J lost 6 bases, and 10 bases stayed unmatched. The CDR3 consists of 17 residues. The DNA of the CDR3 is TGTGCCAGCAGCCCCCGGACTAGCGGGAAGTTCTCCGGGGAGCTGTTTTTT. Translated: CASSPRTSGKFSGELFF.

This clone was recorded once. CDR3 coding DNA: TGTGCCAGCAGTTCGTTGGGACTAGCGGAAATCGCCACAGATACGCAGTATTTT. Amino acids: CASSSLGLAEIATDTQYF. J is TRBJ2-3 and V is TRBV7-6; 11 positions agree with TRBD2. V was pared by 6 bases and J by 2 bases, with 13 bases of the junction left unmatched. CDR3 size: 18 residues. CDR1 SGHVS and CDR2 FNYEAQ come from the germline V gene. The whole variable domain, remainder taken from reference TRBV7-6 and TRBJ2-3, is GAGVSQSPRYKVTKRGQDVALRCDPISGHVSLYWYRQALGQGPEFLTYFNYEAQQDKSGLPNDRFSAERPEGSISTLTIQRTEQRDSAMYRCASSSLGLAEIATDTQYFGPGTRLTVL.

The gene calls are TRBV6-2 or TRBV6-3 and TRBJ2-7; the D gene is possibly TRBD2 (6 bases). This CDR3 region has 14 residues. The ends were cut back, 6 bases at V and 3 bases at J, with 15 bases in the middle. In germline, CDR1 is MNHEY, CDR2 SVGEGT. In DNA, the CDR3 is TGTGCCAGCAGCCGTTCAGGGACTTACTACGAGCAGTACTTC. This sequence encodes CASSRSGTYYEQYF.

CDR3 region: CASSRDRGTEAFF. The CDR3, as DNA: TGTGCCAGTAGTCGAGACCGGGGAACTGAAGCTTTCTTT. The chain carries TRBV19 and TRBJ1-1; D is unresolved. The germline V gene has CDR1 LNHDA and CDR2 SQIVND (reference sequence). The CDR3 sequence is 13 residues long. Between the trimmed V and J ends, which lost 5 bases and 5 bases, there was a span of 12 bases.

This chain uses TRBV5-1 with TRBJ2-5; TRBD2 aligns across 8 bases. Germline CDR1 and CDR2: SGHRS and YFSETQ. The CDR3 is 13 residues long. The V and J ends lost 7 bases and 4 bases, in that order; junction bases with no gene match: 6. CDR3 in DNA: TGCGCCAGCCAAAGCGGGAGAGGAGAGACCCAGTACTTC. Its translation is CASQSGRGETQYF.

This clone was counted between two and nine times. V is TRBV9 and J is TRBJ1-5; D gene ambiguous. CDR1 is SGDLS and CDR2 is YYNGEE in the germline V gene. This CDR3 has 13 amino acids. V shed 3 bases and J shed 6 bases, with 10 bases lying between them. In DNA form, the CDR3 reads TGTGCCAGCAGCGCCGGAGAATCTCAGCCCCAGCATTTT. Its translation: CASSAGESQPQHF.

This chain uses TRBV5-4 with TRBJ2-1; 7 bases line up with TRBD2. CDR1 SGHNT and CDR2 YYREEE come from the germline V gene (reference sequence). V gave up 2 bases and J gave up 7 bases; unmatched junction bases: 9. There are 15 residues in the CDR3. Written as DNA, the CDR3 is TGTGCCAGCAGCTTTCAGCGGGGCAGCGTAAATGAGCAGTTCTTC. It specifies CASSFQRGSVNEQFF.

The chain uses TRBV12-3 or TRBV12-4 and TRBJ1-1; 7 bases match TRBD1. V trimming: 8 bases; J trimming: 2 bases; junction bases outside the gene matches: 5. The CDR3 spans 13 residues. The CDR3 nucleotides read TGTGCCAGCGGGGGACAGATCAACACTGAAGCTTTCTTT. Protein product: CASGGQINTEAFF.

The chain carries TRBV4-3 and TRBJ2-5; D possibly corresponds to TRBD1 (6 bases). The V gene lost 5 bases and the J gene lost 1 base, with 14 bases spanning the gap. The V gene's germline CDR1 is LGHNA and CDR2 YSLEER. The CDR3 spans 15 residues. For the CDR3, the DNA is TGCGCCAGCAGCTATAGCAGGACAGTCCAAGAGACCCAGTACTTC. Translating gives CASSYSRTVQETQYF.

This chain uses TRBV5-4 with TRBJ1-1, with 7 bases lining up with TRBD1. The germline V gene has CDR1 SGHNT and CDR2 YYREEE (reference sequence). This CDR3 is 15 amino acids long. The V segment lost 4 bases and the J segment 0 bases; nucleotides outside the gene matches: 6. The CDR3 is CASSVGQDLNTEAFF. Written as DNA, the CDR3 is TGTGCCAGCAGCGTCGGACAGGATTTGAACACTGAAGCTTTCTTT. Full variable domain (outside the CDR3, taken from reference TRBV5-4 and TRBJ1-1): ETGVTQSPTHLIKTRGQQVTLRCSSQSGHNTVSWYQQALGQGPQFIFQYYREEENGRGNFPPRFSGLQFPNYSSELNVNALELDDSALYLCASSVGQDLNTEAFFGQGTRLTVV.

In its sample, this clone was seen a few times. This chain's CDR3 is CASSENLPQPQHF. The CDR3 DNA reads as TGTGCCAGCAGTGAGAACCTACCCCAGCCCCAGCATTTT. The V call is TRBV6-1, the J call TRBJ1-5; D not certain. The CDR3 totals 13 residues. Germline lookup yields CDR1 MNHNS and CDR2 SASEGT. Between the trimmed V and J ends, which lost 3 bases and 7 bases, there was a span of 10 bases.

The sample holds a few counts of this clone. The V gene is TRBV7-8, the J gene TRBJ1-1, with D possibly TRBD1 on 5 matching bases. V was cut by 0 bases and J by 4 bases, with 12 bases left in between. This CDR3 spans 15 amino acids. The germline V gene has CDR1 SGHVS and CDR2 FQNEAQ. In DNA, the CDR3 is TGTGCCAGCAGCTTAGCGCTGGGGGGAGGCACTGAAGCTTTCTTT. This translates into CASSLALGGGTEAFF. Filled out from reference TRBV7-8 and TRBJ1-1, the complete variable domain reads GAGVSQSPRYKVAKRGQDVALRCDPISGHVSLFWYQQALGQGPEFLTYFQNEAQLDKSGLPSDRFFAERPEGSVSTLKIQRTQQEDSAVYLCASSLALGGGTEAFFGQGTRLTVV.

The chain is built from TRBV6-5 and TRBJ1-2; D might be TRBD1 (6 bases). The CDR3 totals 15 residues. V lost 7 bases and J lost 2, with 17 bases in between. CDR1 and CDR2 (germline): MNHEY, SVGAGI. Here the CDR3 DNA reads TGTGCCAGCACCAAAGGCGGGGGGCTGAACTATGGCTACACCTTC. It encodes CASTKGGGLNYGYTF.

The chain recombines TRBV28 with TRBJ1-5; no firm D call. Deletions cut 6 bases from V and 4 bases from J, with 16 bases between. The CDR3 contains 15 residues. CDR1 MDHEN and CDR2 SYDVKM come from the germline V gene. The CDR3 region is CASSPTSLRNQPQHF. CDR3 DNA sequence: TGTGCCAGCAGCCCCACGAGTTTACGAAATCAGCCCCAGCATTTT.

J is TRBJ2-1 and V is TRBV2; possibly TRBD2 for D (5 bases). The CDR3 extends over 15 amino acids. The ends were cut back, 0 bases at V and 5 bases at J, with 11 bases in the middle. Per the germline V gene, CDR1 is SNHLY and CDR2 is FYNNEI. CDR3 sequence reads: CASSEASGTHNEQFF. CDR3 coding DNA: TGTGCCAGCAGTGAAGCGTCGGGAACACACAATGAGCAGTTCTTC.

This chain joins TRBV3-1 (or the pseudogene TRBV3-2) and TRBJ2-1, with a possible D match to TRBD2 (6 bases). The V and J ends lost 1 base and 4 bases respectively, with 17 bases between them. The germline V gene has CDR1 LGHDT and CDR2 YNNKEL (reference sequence). CDR3 length: 17 residues. This CDR3 reads CASSQGRAGTHYNEQFF. DNA for the CDR3: TGTGCCAGCAGCCAAGGGAGAGCCGGGACTCATTACAATGAGCAGTTCTTC.

This clone came up a few times. The chain carries TRBV25-1 and TRBJ2-2; 7 nucleotides line up with TRBD1. V shed 6 bases, J shed 5 bases, and the junction held 9 bases outside the gene matches. Germline-derived CDR1 and CDR2 are MGHDK and SYGVNS. This CDR3 has 15 residues. The CDR3 sequence is CASRETGERTGELFF. CDR3 nucleotide sequence: TGTGCCAGCAGGGAAACAGGGGAGAGGACCGGGGAGCTGTTTTTT.

The rearrangement links TRBV9 to TRBJ2-1; 9 bases align to TRBD1. The CDR3 sequence is 15 residues long. CDR1 SGDLS and CDR2 YYNGEE come from the germline V gene. Trimming at V came to 3 bases and at J to 4 bases, leaving 5 bases not matched to a gene. CDR3 coding DNA: TGTGCCAGCAGCGAGGGGGGACAGGGTTACAATGAGCAGTTCTTC. Its translation is CASSEGGQGYNEQFF.

V and J are TRBV27 and TRBJ1-5, with TRBD1 matching 7 bases. J gave up 1 base and V 7 bases, and 7 bases lay outside the gene matches. The CDR3 has 15 amino acids. The germline CDR1 and CDR2 sequences are MNHEY and SMNVEV (reference sequence). CDR3 DNA sequence: TGTGCCAGCAAGGAGGGGGCGTTGAGCAATCAGCCCCAGCATTTT. The encoded protein is CASKEGALSNQPQHF.

V gene TRBV5-1 combines with J gene TRBJ2-1, with 11 bases aligning to TRBD2. CDR3 size: 15 residues. The V gene end was trimmed by 2 bases and the J gene end by 8 bases; junction bases not matched to a gene: 6. Germline V lookup: CDR1 SGHRS, CDR2 YFSETQ. CDR3: CASSFSTSGTDEQFF. The CDR3 DNA reads as TGCGCCAGCAGCTTCTCGACTAGCGGGACGGATGAGCAGTTCTTC.

The J gene is TRBJ2-7, the V gene TRBV7-2; 11 nucleotides agree with TRBD1. The germline CDR1 and CDR2 sequences are SGHTA and FQGNSA. The CDR3 is 15 residues long. V shed 2 bases, J shed 2 bases, and the junction held 2 bases outside the gene matches. CDR3 amino acids: CASSLRTGGPYEQYF. The CDR3 DNA follows: TGTGCCAGCAGCTTAAGGACAGGGGGCCCCTACGAGCAGTACTTC.

The chain employs TRBV11-2 and TRBJ2-7, with 13 bases lining up with TRBD2. Germline V gives CDR1 SGHAT, CDR2 FQNNGV. Trimming took 5 bases from V and 7 from J; bases not matched to a gene: 11. This CDR3 region has 16 residues. The CDR3 loop reads CASSLVQGLAGAEQYF. The CDR3 DNA follows: TGTGCCAGCAGCCTCGTTCAAGGACTAGCGGGAGCTGAGCAGTACTTC.

The chain carries TRBV7-9 and TRBJ2-7, with 9 bases that match TRBD1. CDR3 length: 14 residues. Per the germline V gene, CDR1 is SEHNR and CDR2 is FQNEAQ (reference sequence). V lost 5 bases and J lost 5; bases outside the gene matches: 7. The CDR3, as DNA: TGTGCCAGCAGCCGACAAGGACAGGGGAACGAGCAGTACTTC. Encoded protein: CASSRQGQGNEQYF.